The text below deals with one T cell receptor beta chain. The data originate from a study of OX40 agonist ivuxolimab in advanced cancers. The length of the CDR3 is 13 residues. Deletions cut 3 bases from V and 2 bases from J, with 6 bases between. Germline-derived CDR1 and CDR2 are MNHEY and SMNVEV (reference sequence). This table comes from immunoSEQ multiplex PCR, and its TCRdb copy is limited to in-frame clones, with some not included. Of tens of thousands of clones in the sample, about 85% were seen once. The sequencing here drew on CD4+ or CD8+ T cells sorted from blood, taken in a trial of the OX40 agonist ivuxolimab. The clonotype was recovered from an adult with an advanced solid tumor such as melanoma, head and neck, liver or kidney cancer. This sequence joins TRBV27 and TRBJ2-3; D is unclear. The DNA of the CDR3 is TGTGCCAGCAGTTTTGGGTCCACAGATACGCAGTATTTT. Its protein product is CASSFGSTDTQYF.